This TCR beta chain emerged from a study of T cell changes during pregnancy in multiple sclerosis. This clone occurred a few times. This CDR3 spans 15 amino acids. V was pared by 6 bases and J by 5 bases, with 11 bases of the junction left unmatched. Germline V gene sequence: CDR1 MDHEN, CDR2 SYDVKM. Sequenced by immunoSEQ multiplex PCR; TCRdb stores in-frame clones only, minus some. Altogether over 35,000 clones are present, just over 90% being singletons, with the ten largest covering 1% to 1.5%. The sequence came from a female donor with multiple sclerosis, enrolled in a pregnancy study. The input for sequencing was peripheral blood, taken before pregnancy. The gene calls are TRBV28 and TRBJ1-2; TRBD1 matches at 8 bases. DNA for the CDR3: TGTGCCAGCAGCTTGGCGGACAGGGCAGAGTATGGCTACACCTTC. This encodes CASSLADRAEYGYTF.